This note documents a single T cell receptor (beta chain) sequence. Its antigen is unknown. TCRdb re-called the RACE reads through MiXCR, storing one row per CDR3 protein. The sample yields roughly 100,000 distinct CDR3 sequences, approximately 36% seen once. The sample comes from a study of human T cells and chemical hapten exposure. Study-wide points: Donors, who had alopecia, may show an immune response that differs from healthy people's.

CDR3 length equals 14 residues. The junction had 8 bases not matched to a gene; V was cut back by 8 bases and J by 8 bases. The V gene's germline CDR1 is SQVTM and CDR2 ANQGSEA. Time point: patch test 3, about 24 weeks after DPC sensitization. The treatment denotes: therapeutic diphenylcyclopropenone sensitization with weekly scalp DPC. The origin of this receptor is a man aged 35 to 55 with alopecia areata. Some clones in this sample may be carry-over from other donors' samples. The chain combines TRBV29-1 with TRBJ2-1, with TRBD2 identical over 14 bases. Material: whole blood, obtained in connection with sensitization to the hapten diphenylcyclopropenone (DPC). The CDR3 region is CSIYGTSGRDEQFF. CDR3 DNA: TGCAGCATCTACGGGACTAGCGGGAGAGATGAGCAGTTCTTC.